The T cell receptor beta chain under discussion was sequenced for a study of patients and donors after allogeneic stem cell transplantation. The table lists this clonotype with a few counts. TCRdb reprocessed the RT-PCR reads via MiXCR and lists one record per CDR3 protein. Of about 24,000 distinct CDR3 sequences listed, roughly 43% are singletons. This clonotype was obtained from a human donor who was either an allogeneic HSCT recipient or a stem cell or donor lymphocyte infusion donor (not recorded which). It is not recorded whose cells these are; they may come from a transplant donor. The sample consisted of blood, either unsorted or a sorted T cell fraction (not recorded which).

The CDR3 bases are TGTGCCAGCAGCCAACCGACAGCCAACTATGGCTACACCTTC. This codes for CASSQPTANYGYTF. The rearrangement joins TRBV4-2 to TRBJ1-2, with D possibly TRBD1 on 5 matching bases. The length of the CDR3 is 14 residues. V lost 2 bases and J lost 2, with 9 bases in between. Looked up from germline, CDR1 is LGHNA and CDR2 is YNFKEQ.